Included here is one T cell receptor beta chain sequence, with context. The target antigen is unknown. This CDR3 has 14 residues. Germline V gene data show CDR1 as SNHLY and CDR2 as FYNNEI. Deletions cut 6 bases from V and 8 bases from J, with 17 bases between. The entry originates in a study of T cell repertoires in cytomegalovirus infection. General observations from the study: HLA-C-restricted TCR beta clonotypes specific for CMV led the ex vivo response. Cumulative public TCR beta family frequency identified CMV carriers with the relevant HLA.

TCRdb processed the reads anew with MiXCR; each CDR3 protein has one entry. Among 150,000 to 200,000 distinct CDR3 sequences listed, 28% were seen once. The sequence was obtained from a human donor in good health (CMV status not recorded). Some clones in this sample may be carry-over from other donors' samples. The sample was PBMCs. The chain recombines TRBV2 with TRBJ2-1, with D tentatively TRBD2 (5 bases). The CDR3 spells CASSPTRGWDEQFF. CDR3 nucleotide sequence: TGTGCCAGCAGCCCGACTCGAGGGTGGGATGAGCAGTTCTTC.